The clone carrying this T cell receptor beta chain was counted at least ten times. Unmatched junction bases numbered 16, after V lost 2 bases and J lost 5 bases. This CDR3 contains 19 residues. The sample originates from a study of T-cell memory formation after mild COVID-19. MiXCR, applied by TCRdb to the 5' RACE reads, yields one record per CDR3 protein. Of 400,000 to 500,000 distinct CDR3 sequences listed, more than 15% were seen once; the top ten hold about 22%. The sample taken for sequencing was PBMCs or a T cell subset sorted from them (not recorded which). V and J are TRBV12-3 or TRBV12-4 and TRBJ2-2, with 8 bases fitting TRBD2. This TCR was sampled from a man between 18 and 35 years old who had mild COVID-19 (a few samples of this study predate the infection). Cell type and time point are not known. This CDR3 is CASSLRLLRGAPGTGELFF. The CDR3 DNA is TGTGCCAGCAGTTTAAGATTGTTGCGGGGGGCCCCTGGGACCGGGGAGCTGTTTTTT.